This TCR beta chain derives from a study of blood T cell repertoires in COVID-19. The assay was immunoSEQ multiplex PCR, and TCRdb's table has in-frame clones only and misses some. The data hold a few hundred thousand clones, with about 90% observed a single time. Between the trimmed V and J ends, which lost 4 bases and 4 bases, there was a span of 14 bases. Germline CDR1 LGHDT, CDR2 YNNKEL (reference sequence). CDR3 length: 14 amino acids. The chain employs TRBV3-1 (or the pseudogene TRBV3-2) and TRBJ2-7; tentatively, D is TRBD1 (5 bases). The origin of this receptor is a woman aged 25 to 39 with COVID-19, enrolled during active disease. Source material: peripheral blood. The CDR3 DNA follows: TGTGCCAGCAGCCTAAGGGGTTCTGGGTACGAGCAGTACTTC. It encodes CASSLRGSGYEQYF.